The next 21 T cell receptor beta chains were all read from a single sample in a study of T cell changes during pregnancy in multiple sclerosis. Assay: immunoSEQ multiplex PCR; the TCRdb copy retains only in-frame clones and omits some. Altogether about 97,000 clones are present, approximately 90% being singletons, with the ten largest covering under 0.85%. This sample comprised peripheral blood, obtained in the second trimester of pregnancy. The receptors originated from a female donor in good health, enrolled as a control in a pregnancy study.

This sequence joins TRBV6-1 and TRBJ2-5; perhaps TRBD1 as D (6 bases). The V and J ends lost 8 bases and 1 base respectively, with 11 bases between them. The CDR3 length is 13 residues. Looked up from germline, CDR1 is MNHNS and CDR2 is SASEGT. The CDR3: CASSGVAQETQYF. CDR3 nucleotides: TGTGCCAGCTCAGGGGTGGCCCAAGAGACCCAGTACTTC.

The rearrangement joins TRBV19 to TRBJ1-3; TRBD1 matches at 7 bases. V shed 3 bases and J 1 base; nucleotides not matched to a gene: 3. CDR3 length: 15 residues. Germline CDR1 is LNHDA and CDR2 is SQIVND (reference sequence). The CDR3 protein is CASSIGDRSGNTIYF. DNA for the CDR3: TGTGCCAGTAGTATCGGGGACAGATCTGGAAACACCATATATTTT.

CDR3 loop: CASSPRPGSFNEQFF. The CDR3 DNA sequence: TGCGCCAGCAGCCCCCGCCCCGGGAGTTTTAATGAGCAGTTCTTC. The chain uses TRBV4-3 and TRBJ2-1, with TRBD2 as a possible D gene (6 bases). Trimming pared 4 bases from V and 7 bases from J, leaving 17 bases between. The germline CDR1 and CDR2 sequences are LGHNA and YSLEER. This CDR3 has 15 residues.

This chain joins TRBV5-1 and TRBJ1-1, with a possible D match to TRBD1 (6 bases). V lost 4 bases, J lost 3 bases, and 13 bases lay in between. This CDR3 region has 14 residues. The germline V gene has CDR1 SGHRS and CDR2 YFSETQ. In DNA, the CDR3 is TGCGCCAGCAGCGCGGGGGGACACCACACTGAAGCTTTCTTT. Amino acids: CASSAGGHHTEAFF.

The genes are TRBV19 and TRBJ2-5, with a tentative D call TRBD1 (5 bases). Germline V gives CDR1 LNHDA, CDR2 SQIVND (reference sequence). The ends were cut back, 5 bases at V and 5 bases at J, with 15 bases in the middle. The CDR3 has 14 residues. The CDR3 DNA follows: TGTGCCAGTAGTTTCTCAGGGTCTGGGGAGACCCAGTACTTC. It encodes CASSFSGSGETQYF.

In its sample, this clone was seen once. The genes are TRBV19 and TRBJ1-2; 7 bases match TRBD1. In germline, CDR1 is LNHDA, CDR2 SQIVND (reference sequence). Trimming cost V 5 bases and J 0 bases; bases outside gene matches: 12. The CDR3 consists of 17 residues. The CDR3 DNA is TGTGCCAGTAGTTATTACAGGGGTACGGGTACTAACTATGGCTACACCTTC. This sequence encodes CASSYYRGTGTNYGYTF.

The chain is built from TRBV5-1 and TRBJ1-5; tentative D call: TRBD1 (6 bases). The CDR3 sequence is 13 residues long. V shed 0 bases and J shed 7 bases, with 8 bases lying between them. Per the germline V gene, CDR1 is SGHRS and CDR2 is YFSETQ. CDR3 bases: TGCGCCAGCAGCTTGGAACAGGGCCAGCCCCAGCATTTT. Translating gives CASSLEQGQPQHF.

The V call is TRBV5-6, the J call TRBJ2-1; 8 bases map to TRBD2. The trim removed 0 bases at V and 1 base at J, leaving 3 bases unmatched. Per the germline V gene, CDR1 is SGHDT and CDR2 is YYEEEE. The CDR3 sequence is 16 residues long. The CDR3 region has the DNA TGTGCCAGCAGCTTGGAGCGGGAGAGGTCCTACAATGAGCAGTTCTTC. It specifies CASSLERERSYNEQFF.

V gene TRBV6-5 combines with J gene TRBJ1-2; TRBD1 aligns across 11 bases. CDR3 length equals 15 residues. The trim removed 6 bases at V and 1 base at J, leaving 4 bases unmatched. Germline lookup yields CDR1 MNHEY and CDR2 SVGAGI. CDR3 amino acids: CASRGQGGGNYGYTF. For the CDR3, the DNA is TGTGCCAGCAGGGGACAGGGGGGAGGTAACTATGGCTACACCTTC.

Worth noting for this clone: Other DNA sequences within the sample encode an identical CDR3. The chain combines TRBV7-9 with TRBJ2-7, with D tentatively TRBD1 (5 bases). The V and J ends lost 3 bases and 3 bases respectively, with 6 bases between them. CDR3 size: 12 residues. Per the germline V gene, CDR1 is SEHNR and CDR2 is FQNEAQ (reference sequence). In DNA, the CDR3 is TGTGCCAGCAGCTTTAGGGGCTACGAGCAGTACTTC. It specifies CASSFRGYEQYF.

CDR3 sequence: CASTGGSYGYTF. As DNA, the CDR3 is TGTGCCAGCACCGGGGGTAGCTATGGCTACACCTTC. The V gene is TRBV6-1, the J gene TRBJ1-2, with a possible D match to TRBD1 (5 bases). V was clipped by 7 bases and J by 4 bases, with 10 bases between them. The CDR3 is 12 amino acids. Germline values: CDR1 MNHNS, CDR2 SASEGT.

The chain carries TRBV28 and TRBJ2-7; 7 bases align to TRBD1. Germline values: CDR1 MDHEN, CDR2 SYDVKM. The CDR3 loop spans 14 amino acids. The J segment lost 6 bases and the V segment lost 6 bases, leaving 11 bases of the junction unmatched. The DNA of the CDR3 is TGTGCCAGCAGAGCTTCTACAGGGGCCGGCGAGCAGTACTTC. Translating gives CASRASTGAGEQYF.

This chain joins TRBV7-2 and TRBJ1-5; D gene ambiguous. V lost 3 bases, J lost 0 bases, and 9 bases lay in between. CDR3 length: 15 residues. CDR1 is SGHTA, CDR2 FQGNSA, per germline. CDR3 sequence reads: CASSLRSGSNQPQHF. The CDR3 coding sequence is TGTGCCAGCAGCTTGCGGTCGGGTAGCAATCAGCCCCAGCATTTT.

The V and J genes are TRBV9 and TRBJ2-3; 9 bases fit TRBD2. The CDR3 is 17 amino acids. Germline V lookup: CDR1 SGDLS, CDR2 YYNGEE. V lost 4 bases to trimming and J lost 3 bases; unmatched junction nucleotides: 12. The CDR3 loop reads CASSPSPGGGGTDTQYF. Here the CDR3 DNA reads TGTGCCAGCAGCCCCTCCCCAGGCGGGGGGGGTACAGATACGCAGTATTTT.

The chain links TRBV11-3 to TRBJ2-7; 9 positions agree with TRBD1. The length of the CDR3 is 15 residues. J lost 5 bases, V lost 3 bases, and 8 bases had no gene match. Germline V CDR1 and CDR2: SGHNT, YENEEA. The chain's CDR3 is CASSFDRDRAHEQYF. CDR3 nucleotides: TGTGCCAGCAGCTTTGACAGGGACAGGGCGCACGAGCAGTACTTC.

This clone was observed a handful of times. The chain couples TRBV4-2 to TRBJ1-4, with D tentatively TRBD1 (6 bases). CDR1 and CDR2 (germline): LGHNA, YNFKEQ. The CDR3 loop spans 16 amino acids. V lost 3 bases to trimming and J lost 3 bases, with 14 bases between them. The CDR3 protein is CASSQDLRGANEKLFF. CDR3 sequence (DNA): TGTGCCAGCAGCCAGGATCTCAGGGGAGCTAATGAAAAACTGTTTTTT.

This clone occurred once. The chain is built from TRBV19 and TRBJ1-4; D perhaps matches TRBD1 (5 bases). The V end was cut by 2 bases, the J end by 4 bases, with 11 bases between. This CDR3 is built from 15 residues. The germline V gene has CDR1 LNHDA and CDR2 SQIVND (reference sequence). The CDR3 sequence: CASSILGRDNEKLFF. The CDR3 coding sequence is TGTGCCAGTAGTATACTAGGCAGGGATAATGAAAAACTGTTTTTT.

The V call is TRBV2, the J call TRBJ2-3; D is ambiguous. Germline loops: CDR1 SNHLY, CDR2 FYNNEI. This CDR3 contains 14 residues. With 5 bases removed from V and 0 bases from J, the gap between germline ends came to 9 bases. CDR3 in amino acids: CASSLQTSTDTQYF. The CDR3 region has the DNA TGTGCCAGCAGTCTTCAGACTAGCACAGATACGCAGTATTTT.

The V and J genes are TRBV15 and TRBJ2-3; 14 bases align to TRBD2. J gave up 4 bases and V 3 bases, and 3 bases lay outside the gene matches. This CDR3 comprises 16 residues. Germline V lookup: CDR1 LNHNV, CDR2 YYDKDF (reference sequence). CDR3 sequence reads: CATSRETSGGADTQYF. The CDR3, as DNA: TGTGCCACCAGCAGGGAGACTAGCGGGGGGGCAGATACGCAGTATTTT.

The chain uses TRBV28 and TRBJ2-1; 7 bases match TRBD2. Losses at the gene ends were 5 bases for V and 6 bases for J; bases not matched to a gene: 7. CDR1 and CDR2 (germline): MDHEN, SYDVKM. The CDR3 has 14 residues. In nucleotides, the CDR3 is TGTGCCAGCAGTCTCCGCGGGAGCCCCAATGAGCAGTTCTTC. This gives the protein CASSLRGSPNEQFF.

The rearrangement links TRBV19 to TRBJ2-5; 7 bases line up with TRBD1. The J segment lost 2 bases and the V segment lost 1 base, leaving 4 bases of the junction unmatched. CDR3 size: 15 residues. Germline CDR1 reads LNHDA; CDR2 reads SQIVND (reference sequence). The CDR3 region has the DNA TGTGCCAGTAGTATAGGTGGGACAGTACAAGAGACCCAGTACTTC. Protein: CASSIGGTVQETQYF.